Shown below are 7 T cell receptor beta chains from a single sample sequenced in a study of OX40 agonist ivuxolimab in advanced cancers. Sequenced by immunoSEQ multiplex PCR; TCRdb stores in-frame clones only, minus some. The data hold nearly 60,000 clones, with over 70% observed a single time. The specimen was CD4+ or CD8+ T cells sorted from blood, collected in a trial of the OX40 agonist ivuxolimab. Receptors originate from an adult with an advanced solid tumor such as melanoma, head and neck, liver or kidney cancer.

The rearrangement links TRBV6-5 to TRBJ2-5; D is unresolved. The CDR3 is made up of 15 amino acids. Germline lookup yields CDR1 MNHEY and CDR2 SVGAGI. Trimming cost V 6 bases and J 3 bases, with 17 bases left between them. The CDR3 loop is CASRRAGVGKETQYF. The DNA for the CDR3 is TGTGCCAGCAGAAGAGCCGGCGTGGGGAAAGAGACCCAGTACTTC.

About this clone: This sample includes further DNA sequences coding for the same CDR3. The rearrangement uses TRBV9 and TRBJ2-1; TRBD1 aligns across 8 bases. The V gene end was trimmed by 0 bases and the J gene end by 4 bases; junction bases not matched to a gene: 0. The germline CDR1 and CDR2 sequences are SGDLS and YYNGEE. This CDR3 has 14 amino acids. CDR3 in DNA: TGTGCCAGCAGCGTAGGGGACAGGTACAATGAGCAGTTCTTC. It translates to CASSVGDRYNEQFF.

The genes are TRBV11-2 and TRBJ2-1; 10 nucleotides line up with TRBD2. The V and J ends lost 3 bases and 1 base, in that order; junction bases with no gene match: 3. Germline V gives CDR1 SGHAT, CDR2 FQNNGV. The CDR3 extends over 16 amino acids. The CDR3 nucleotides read TGTGCCAGCAGCTTCTCTAGCGGGAGTTCCTACAATGAGCAGTTCTTC. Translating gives CASSFSSGSSYNEQFF.

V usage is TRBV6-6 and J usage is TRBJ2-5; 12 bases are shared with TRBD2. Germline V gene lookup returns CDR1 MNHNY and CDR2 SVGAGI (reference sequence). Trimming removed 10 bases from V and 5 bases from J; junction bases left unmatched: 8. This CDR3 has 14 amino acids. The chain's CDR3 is CAIGLAGGRETQYF. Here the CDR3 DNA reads TGTGCCATCGGGCTAGCGGGAGGGAGGGAGACCCAGTACTTC.

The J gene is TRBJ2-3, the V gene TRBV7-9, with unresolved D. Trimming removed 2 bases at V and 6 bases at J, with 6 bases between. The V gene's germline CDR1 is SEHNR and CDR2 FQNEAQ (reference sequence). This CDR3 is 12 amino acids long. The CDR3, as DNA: TGTGCCAGCAGCTTAATTTTGGATACGCAGTATTTT. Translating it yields CASSLILDTQYF.

The CDR3 loop reads CASSQGSRGAEAFF. CDR3 nucleotides: TGCGCCAGCAGCCAAGGATCCAGGGGTGCTGAAGCTTTCTTT. The chain carries TRBV4-1 and TRBJ1-1; weak D call: TRBD1 (6 bases). CDR3 size: 14 residues. V was clipped by 1 base and J by 6 bases, with 12 bases between them. Germline-derived CDR1 and CDR2 are MGHRA and YSYEKL.

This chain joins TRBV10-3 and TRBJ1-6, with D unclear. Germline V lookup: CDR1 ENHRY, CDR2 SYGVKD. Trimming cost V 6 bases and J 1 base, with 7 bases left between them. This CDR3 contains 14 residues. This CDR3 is CAISKVSYNSPLHF. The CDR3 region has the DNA TGTGCCATCAGCAAGGTGTCCTATAATTCACCCCTCCACTTT.